This TCR beta chain came from a study of early T cells in non-severe SARS-CoV-2 infection. At the level of the study: Whole-blood bulk RNA, unsorted, was sequenced, and chains were unpaired.

As concerns this clonotype: Its antigen remains unknown.

The library protocol tagged individual cDNA molecules with unique molecular identifiers. TCRdb fed the 5' RACE reads into MiXCR, producing one record per CDR3 protein. The sample holds more than 75,000 distinct CDR3 sequences; around 14% are singletons and the top ten take about 6.1%. General observations from the study: The VDJdb matching leaned toward anti-spike CD8 responses and overlooked private and CD4 specificities.

Per germline, CDR1 DFQATT and CDR2 SNEGSKA (reference sequence). V lost 5 bases, J lost 7 bases, and 11 bases stayed unmatched. This CDR3 is 17 amino acids long. This TCR was sampled from an adult who was a healthcare worker with PCR-confirmed SARS-CoV-2 infection or an uninfected control (not recorded which). Source material: whole blood. The chain links TRBV20-1 to TRBJ2-1, with 16 positions matching TRBD2. The CDR3 loop is CSAGGTSGRALGNEQFF. The DNA of the CDR3 is TGCAGTGCTGGGGGGACTAGCGGGAGGGCTTTGGGTAATGAGCAGTTCTTC.